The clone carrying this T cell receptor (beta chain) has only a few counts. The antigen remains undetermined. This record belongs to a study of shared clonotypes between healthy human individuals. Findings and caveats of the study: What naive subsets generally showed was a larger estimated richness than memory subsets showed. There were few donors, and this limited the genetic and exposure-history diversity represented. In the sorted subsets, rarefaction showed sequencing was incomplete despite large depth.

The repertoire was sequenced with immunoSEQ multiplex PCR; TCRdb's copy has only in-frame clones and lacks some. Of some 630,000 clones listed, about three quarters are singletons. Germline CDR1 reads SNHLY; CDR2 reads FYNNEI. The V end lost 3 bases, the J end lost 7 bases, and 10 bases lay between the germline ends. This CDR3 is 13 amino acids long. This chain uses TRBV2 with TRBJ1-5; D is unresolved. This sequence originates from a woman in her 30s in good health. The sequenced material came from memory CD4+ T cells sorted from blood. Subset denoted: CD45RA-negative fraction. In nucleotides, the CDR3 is TGTGCCAGCAGTGAGAGGGAGAGCCAGCCCCAGCATTTT. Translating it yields CASSERESQPQHF.